The next 15 T cell receptor beta chains were all read from a single sample in a study of shared clonotypes between healthy human individuals. Terminally differentiated effector memory CD45RA+ cells were excluded by CCR7 positive selection of CD45RO-negative cells. Repertoires were generated with immunoSEQ multiplex PCR, while TCRdb's copy carries only in-frame clones and drops some. The sample carries hundreds of thousands of clones, approximately 95% recorded once. The specimen was naive CD8+ T cells sorted from blood. The source is a woman aged 30 to 39 in good health.

The gene calls are TRBV7-8 and TRBJ2-1; D perhaps matches TRBD2 (5 bases). V lost 5 bases and J 4 bases, leaving 9 bases between the germline ends. This CDR3 comprises 13 residues. The germline V gene has CDR1 SGHVS and CDR2 FQNEAQ. CDR3 loop: CASSPRTYNEQFF. CDR3 DNA sequence: TGTGCCAGCAGCCCTCGGACTTACAATGAGCAGTTCTTC.

This clone is a singleton in its sample. The chain joins TRBV2 to TRBJ2-5; D unclear. Trimming pared 7 bases from V and 1 base from J, leaving 4 bases between. The CDR3 has 11 amino acids. The germline V gene encodes CDR1 SNHLY and CDR2 FYNNEI. The CDR3 DNA sequence: TGTGCCAGCAAGGGCCAAGAGACCCAGTACTTC. It translates to CASKGQETQYF.

This clone came up once. The chain recombines TRBV9 with TRBJ1-2, with a weak D call TRBD1 (6 bases). Trimming took off 0 bases at V and 8 bases at J, with 20 bases between the two ends. Germline lookup yields CDR1 SGDLS and CDR2 YYNGEE. CDR3 size: 16 residues. The CDR3 nucleotides are TGTGCCAGCAGCGTAGGGACAGATCTAAGTTCTTGGGGCTACACCTTC. It specifies CASSVGTDLSSWGYTF.

The chain is built from TRBV11-2 and TRBJ2-1; 12 nucleotides match TRBD2. This CDR3 has 19 amino acids. The germline V gene has CDR1 SGHAT and CDR2 FQNNGV. V lost 5 bases to trimming and J lost 6 bases; unmatched junction nucleotides: 17. CDR3 amino acids: CASSGPSPTSGRVSNEQFF. As DNA, the CDR3 is TGTGCCAGCAGCGGACCAAGCCCGACTAGCGGGAGAGTTAGCAATGAGCAGTTCTTC.

This clone appeared once. The J gene is TRBJ2-7, the V gene TRBV27; D not resolved. Trimming cost V 2 bases and J 6 bases, with 14 bases left between them. Germline-derived CDR1 and CDR2 are MNHEY and SMNVEV (reference sequence). This CDR3 is 14 amino acids long. The CDR3 loop reads CASSLGSHLGEQYF. CDR3 sequence (DNA): TGTGCCAGCAGTTTAGGCAGCCATCTGGGCGAGCAGTACTTC.

This clone was seen once. This chain links TRBV19 with TRBJ2-5; 8 bases agree with TRBD2. The CDR3 loop spans 15 amino acids. J gave up 0 bases and V 4 bases, and 4 bases lay outside the gene matches. Per the germline V gene, CDR1 is LNHDA and CDR2 is SQIVND (reference sequence). In nucleotides, the CDR3 is TGTGCCAGTAGTACCCGGGGGGGTTACCAAGAGACCCAGTACTTC. Residues: CASSTRGGYQETQYF.

This clone was recorded once. This chain joins TRBV9 and TRBJ2-7; 10 positions match TRBD2. Unmatched junction bases numbered 7, after V lost 4 bases and J lost 0 bases. This CDR3 has 16 amino acids. CDR1 and CDR2 from the germline V gene are SGDLS and YYNGEE. The CDR3 nucleotides are TGTGCCAGCAGCCCAAGGACTAGCGGCAACTCCTACGAGCAGTACTTC. Translated, it gives CASSPRTSGNSYEQYF.

The rearrangement uses TRBV11-2 and TRBJ2-7, with D unclear. Germline V gives CDR1 SGHAT, CDR2 FQNNGV. Between the trimmed V and J ends, which lost 1 base and 2 bases, there was a span of 12 bases. CDR3 length: 15 amino acids. The DNA for the CDR3 is TGTGCCAGCAGCTTAGGGGCGGCGTCAACCTACGAGCAGTACTTC. This sequence encodes CASSLGAASTYEQYF.

Comments on this clone: The same CDR3 is also encoded by other DNA sequences in this sample. This chain uses TRBV27 with TRBJ2-7, with TRBD2 matching 9 bases. CDR1 and CDR2 (germline): MNHEY, SMNVEV (reference sequence). There are 13 residues in the CDR3. V dropped 8 bases and J dropped 4; count of bases not matched to a gene: 6. The CDR3 nucleotides read TGTGCCAGCTCCCCGGGACTAGCTTACGAGCAGTACTTC. Its protein product is CASSPGLAYEQYF.

The genes are TRBV2 and TRBJ2-3; D gene unclear. This CDR3 has 14 residues. Trimming left V 6 bases short and J 0 bases short, with 10 bases between. Germline V gene sequence: CDR1 SNHLY, CDR2 FYNNEI. CDR3 region: CASRENWSTDTQYF. CDR3 DNA: TGTGCCAGCAGAGAGAACTGGAGCACAGATACGCAGTATTTT.

This rearrangement joins TRBV11-1 to TRBJ2-2, with 7 bases matching TRBD2. Germline values: CDR1 SGHAT, CDR2 FQDESV (reference sequence). With 3 bases clipped from V and 5 bases from J, the junction kept 12 bases outside the gene matches. This CDR3 contains 17 residues. The CDR3 spells CASSLDLPGLSTGELFF. CDR3 nucleotides: TGTGCCAGCAGCTTGGACCTCCCGGGACTATCTACCGGGGAGCTGTTTTTT.

The rearrangement links TRBV27 to TRBJ1-2, with 8 bases identical to TRBD1. This CDR3 spans 14 amino acids. Germline V CDR1 and CDR2: MNHEY, SMNVEV (reference sequence). With V trimmed by 6 bases and J by 8 bases, 11 bases remained unmatched. The DNA of the CDR3 is TGTGCCAGCAGCCGCAGGGGGCGGGATTCGGGCTACACCTTC. Its protein is CASSRRGRDSGYTF.

V is TRBV5-4 and J is TRBJ1-2; 11 nucleotides agree with TRBD1. The CDR3 runs 15 residues. V shed 10 bases, J shed 2 bases, and the junction held 10 bases outside the gene matches. The germline V gene has CDR1 SGHNT and CDR2 YYREEE (reference sequence). CDR3 amino acids: CAGRAGTGGNYGYTF. CDR3 DNA: TGTGCCGGTCGAGCCGGGACAGGGGGGAACTATGGCTACACCTTC.

The V call is TRBV4-2, the J call TRBJ1-1; D not certain. This CDR3 comprises 13 residues. Trimming cost V 5 bases and J 1 base, with 8 bases left between them. Germline CDR1 is LGHNA and CDR2 is YNFKEQ. The CDR3 DNA reads TGTGCCAGCAGCGATGACGGGAACACTGAAGCTTTCTTT. Encoded protein: CASSDDGNTEAFF.

The chain carries TRBV6-1 and TRBJ2-7; D not certain. The CDR3 length is 11 residues. Germline-derived CDR1 and CDR2 are MNHNS and SASEGT. V was shortened by 6 bases and J by 2 bases, with 5 bases between the two germline ends. The CDR3 DNA is TGTGCCAGCAGGGCCACCTACGAGCAGTACTTC. It is translated as CASRATYEQYF.